This T cell receptor (beta chain) originates from a study of cytomegalovirus exposure and HLA in healthy donors. A note on this clone: Its cognate antigen is unknown.

Overall study findings and caveats: Sequencing depth across donors, presence/absence analyses assumed, was roughly uniform. By a later analysis, the bulk of CMV-associated TCR beta chains appeared HLA-restricted. A later analysis appeared to link common viral pathogens to several of the most significant clusters. Earlier analysis found most TCR beta V segments productive about 87% or about 30% of the time.

V was pared by 3 bases and J by 1 base, with 6 bases of the junction left unmatched. The germline CDR1 and CDR2 sequences are SGHRS and YFSETQ. This CDR3 region has 17 residues. The PCR employed 60 Vbeta primers together with 13 Jbeta primers. Repertoires were generated with immunoSEQ multiplex PCR, while TCRdb's copy carries only in-frame clones and drops some. The sample carries around 190,000 clones, around 83% recorded once. Sequencing input: PBMCs. The sequence was collected from a man in his forties in good health and CMV-seropositive. The gene calls are TRBV5-1 and TRBJ2-7, with 14 bases lining up with TRBD2. The DNA of the CDR3 is TGCGCCAGCAGCTGGGGACTAGCGGGAGACCTGTCCTACGAGCAGTACTTC. Its translation: CASSWGLAGDLSYEQYF.